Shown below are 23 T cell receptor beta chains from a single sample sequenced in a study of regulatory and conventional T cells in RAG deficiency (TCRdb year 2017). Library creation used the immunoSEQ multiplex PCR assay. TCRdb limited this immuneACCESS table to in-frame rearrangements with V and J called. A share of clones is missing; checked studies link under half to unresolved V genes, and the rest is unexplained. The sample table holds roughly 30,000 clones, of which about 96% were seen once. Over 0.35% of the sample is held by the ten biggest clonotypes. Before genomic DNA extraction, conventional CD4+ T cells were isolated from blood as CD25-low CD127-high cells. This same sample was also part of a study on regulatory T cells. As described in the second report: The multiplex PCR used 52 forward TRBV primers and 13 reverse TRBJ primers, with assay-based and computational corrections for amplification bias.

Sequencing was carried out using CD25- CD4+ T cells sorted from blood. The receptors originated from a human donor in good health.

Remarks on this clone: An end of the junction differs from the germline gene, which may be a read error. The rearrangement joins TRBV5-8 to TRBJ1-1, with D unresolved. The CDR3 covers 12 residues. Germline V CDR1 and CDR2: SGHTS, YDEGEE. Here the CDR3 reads CASSFRNTEAFF. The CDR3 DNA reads TGTGCCAGCAGCTTCCGCAACACGGAAGCTTTCTTT.

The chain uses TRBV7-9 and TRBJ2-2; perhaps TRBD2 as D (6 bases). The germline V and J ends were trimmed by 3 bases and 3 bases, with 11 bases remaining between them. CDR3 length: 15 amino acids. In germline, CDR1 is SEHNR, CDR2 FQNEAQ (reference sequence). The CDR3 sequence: CASSLGLPDTGELFF. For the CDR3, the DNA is TGTGCCAGCAGCTTGGGACTGCCTGACACCGGGGAGCTGTTTTTT.

Written as DNA, the CDR3 is TGTGCCAGTAGTATTCCTCCTACAGGGAGTCAGCCCCAGCATTTT. This encodes CASSIPPTGSQPQHF. This chain links TRBV19 with TRBJ1-5; a weak D match, TRBD1 (6 bases). V dropped 3 bases and J dropped 6 bases, with 15 bases sitting between them. The germline V gene encodes CDR1 LNHDA and CDR2 SQIVND (reference sequence). The CDR3 consists of 15 residues.

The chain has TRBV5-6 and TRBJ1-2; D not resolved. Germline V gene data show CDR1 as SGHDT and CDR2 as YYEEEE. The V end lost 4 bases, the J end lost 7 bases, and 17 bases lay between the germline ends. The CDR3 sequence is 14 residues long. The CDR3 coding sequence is TGTGCCAGCAGCCCGCAAGTTGTGGGAGGTGGCTACACCTTC. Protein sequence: CASSPQVVGGGYTF.

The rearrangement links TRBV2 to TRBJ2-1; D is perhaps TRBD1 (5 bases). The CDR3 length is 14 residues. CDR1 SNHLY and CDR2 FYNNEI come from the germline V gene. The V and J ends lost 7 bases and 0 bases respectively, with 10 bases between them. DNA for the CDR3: TGTGCCAGCACTGCCCAGGGCTCCTACAATGAGCAGTTCTTC. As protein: CASTAQGSYNEQFF.

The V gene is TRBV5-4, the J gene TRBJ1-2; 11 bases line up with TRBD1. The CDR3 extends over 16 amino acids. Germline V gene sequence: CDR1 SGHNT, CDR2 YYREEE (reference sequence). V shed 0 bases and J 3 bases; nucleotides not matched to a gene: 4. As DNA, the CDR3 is TGTGCCAGCAGCTTGGGGGGACAGGGGGGGGACTATGGCTACACCTTC. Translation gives CASSLGGQGGDYGYTF.

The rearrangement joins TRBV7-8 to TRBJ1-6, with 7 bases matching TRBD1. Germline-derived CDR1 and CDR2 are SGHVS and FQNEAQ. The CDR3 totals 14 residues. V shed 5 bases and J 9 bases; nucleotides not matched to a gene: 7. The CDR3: CASSAGTVASPLHF. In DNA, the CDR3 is TGTGCCAGCAGCGCTGGGACAGTAGCTTCACCCCTCCACTTT.

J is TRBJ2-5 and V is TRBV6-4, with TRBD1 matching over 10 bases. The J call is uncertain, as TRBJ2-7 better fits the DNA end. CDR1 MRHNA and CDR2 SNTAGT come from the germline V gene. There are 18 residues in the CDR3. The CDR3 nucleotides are TGTGCCAGCAGTCGTAACCCGAGAGGGACAGGGGCTACCTACGAGCAGTACTTC. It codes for CASSRNPRGTGATYEQYF.

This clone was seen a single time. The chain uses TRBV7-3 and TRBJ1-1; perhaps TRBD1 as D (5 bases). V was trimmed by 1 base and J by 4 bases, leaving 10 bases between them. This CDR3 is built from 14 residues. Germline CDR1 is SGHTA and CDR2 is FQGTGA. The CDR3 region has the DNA TGTGCCAGCAGCTTAATGGGGCTTGGCACTGAAGCTTTCTTT. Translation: CASSLMGLGTEAFF.

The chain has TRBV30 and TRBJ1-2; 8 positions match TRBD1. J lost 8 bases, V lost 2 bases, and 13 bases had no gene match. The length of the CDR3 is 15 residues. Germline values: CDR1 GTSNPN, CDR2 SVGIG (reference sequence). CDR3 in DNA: TGTGCCTGGAGTAGAGAGACAGGGGAGCCGGGAGGCTACACCTTC. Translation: CAWSRETGEPGGYTF.

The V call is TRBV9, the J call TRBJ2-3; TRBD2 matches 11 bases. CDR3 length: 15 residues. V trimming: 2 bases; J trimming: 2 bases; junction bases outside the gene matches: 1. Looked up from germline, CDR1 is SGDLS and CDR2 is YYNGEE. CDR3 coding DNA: TGTGCCAGCAGCGTTAGCGGGGGGGACACAGATACGCAGTATTTT. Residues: CASSVSGGDTDTQYF.

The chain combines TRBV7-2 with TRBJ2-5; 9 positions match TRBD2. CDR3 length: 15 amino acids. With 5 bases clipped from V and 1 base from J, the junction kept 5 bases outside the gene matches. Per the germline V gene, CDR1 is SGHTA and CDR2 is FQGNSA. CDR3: CASSLSGGLQETQYF. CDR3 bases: TGTGCCAGCAGCCTGAGCGGGGGGCTCCAAGAGACCCAGTACTTC.

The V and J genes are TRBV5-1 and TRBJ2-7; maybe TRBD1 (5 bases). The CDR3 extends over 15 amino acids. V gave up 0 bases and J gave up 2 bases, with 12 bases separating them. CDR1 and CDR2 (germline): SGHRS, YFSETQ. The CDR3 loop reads CASSLAWQGPYEQYF. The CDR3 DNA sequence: TGCGCCAGCAGCTTGGCGTGGCAGGGCCCCTACGAGCAGTACTTC.

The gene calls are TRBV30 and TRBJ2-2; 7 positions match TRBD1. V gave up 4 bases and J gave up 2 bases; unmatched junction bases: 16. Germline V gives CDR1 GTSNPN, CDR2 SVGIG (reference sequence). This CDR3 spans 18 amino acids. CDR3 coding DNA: TGTGCCTGGACTAGGGGAAGCCTCGGGACAGTTAACACCGGGGAGCTGTTTTTT. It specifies CAWTRGSLGTVNTGELFF.

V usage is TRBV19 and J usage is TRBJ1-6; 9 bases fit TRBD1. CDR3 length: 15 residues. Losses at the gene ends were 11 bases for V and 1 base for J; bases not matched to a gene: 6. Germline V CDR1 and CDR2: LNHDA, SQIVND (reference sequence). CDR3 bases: TGTGCCGGAAAACAGGGGGCGTCCTATAATTCACCCCTCCACTTT. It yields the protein CAGKQGASYNSPLHF. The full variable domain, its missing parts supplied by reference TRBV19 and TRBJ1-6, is DGGITQSPKYLFRKEGQNVTLSCEQNLNHDAMYWYRQDPGQGLRLIYYSQIVNDFQKGDIAEGYSVSREKKESFPLTVTSAQKNPTAFYLCAGKQGASYNSPLHFGNGTRLTVT.

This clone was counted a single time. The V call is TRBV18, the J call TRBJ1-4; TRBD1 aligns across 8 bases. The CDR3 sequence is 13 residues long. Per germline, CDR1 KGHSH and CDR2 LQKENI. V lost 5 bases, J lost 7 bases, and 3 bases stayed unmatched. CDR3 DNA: TGTGCCAGCTCAGGACAGGGAGGTGAAAAACTGTTTTTT. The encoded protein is CASSGQGGEKLFF.

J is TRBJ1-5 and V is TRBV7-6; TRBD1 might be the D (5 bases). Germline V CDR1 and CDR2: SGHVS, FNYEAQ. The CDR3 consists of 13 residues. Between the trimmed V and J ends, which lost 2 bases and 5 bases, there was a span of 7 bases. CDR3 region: CASSLRGDQPQHF. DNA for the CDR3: TGTGCCAGCAGCTTAAGGGGTGATCAGCCCCAGCATTTT.

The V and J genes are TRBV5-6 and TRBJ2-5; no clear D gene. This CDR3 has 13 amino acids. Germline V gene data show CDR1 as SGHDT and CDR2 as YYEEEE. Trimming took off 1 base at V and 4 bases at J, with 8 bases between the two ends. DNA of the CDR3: TGTGCCAGCAGCTTGAGCGCGCCAGAGACCCAGTACTTC. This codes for CASSLSAPETQYF. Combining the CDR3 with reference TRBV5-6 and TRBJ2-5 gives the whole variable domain DAGVTQSPTHLIKTRGQQVTLRCSPKSGHDTVSWYQQALGQGPQFIFQYYEEEERQRGNFPDRFSGHQFPNYSSELNVNALLLGDSALYLCASSLSAPETQYFGPGTRLLVL.

The CDR3 coding sequence is TGTGCCAGCAGGACTCAGGGGGACGAGCAGTACTTC. Its translation is CASRTQGDEQYF. The chain is built from TRBV21-1 and TRBJ2-7; no DNA check was done on the table's D call, TRBD1. TRBV21-1 is a known pseudogene. This CDR3 is built from 12 residues.

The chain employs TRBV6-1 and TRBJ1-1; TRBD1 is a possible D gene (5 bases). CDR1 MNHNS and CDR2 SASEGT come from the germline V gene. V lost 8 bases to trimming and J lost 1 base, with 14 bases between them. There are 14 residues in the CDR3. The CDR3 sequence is CASWGLYQNTEAFF. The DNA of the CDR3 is TGTGCCAGCTGGGGACTCTACCAGAACACTGAAGCTTTCTTT.

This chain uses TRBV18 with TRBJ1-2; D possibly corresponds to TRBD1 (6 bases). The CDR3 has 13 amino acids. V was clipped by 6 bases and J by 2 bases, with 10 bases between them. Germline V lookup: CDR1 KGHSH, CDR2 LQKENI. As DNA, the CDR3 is TGTGCCAGCTCTCGGGACAACAACTATGGCTACACCTTC. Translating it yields CASSRDNNYGYTF.

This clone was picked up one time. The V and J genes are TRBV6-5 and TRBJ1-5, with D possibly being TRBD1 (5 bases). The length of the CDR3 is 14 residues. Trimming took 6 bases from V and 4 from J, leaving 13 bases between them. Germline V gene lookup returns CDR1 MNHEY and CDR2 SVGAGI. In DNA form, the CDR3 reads TGTGCCAGCAGCTTAGCGGGGCCTAATCAGCCCCAGCATTTT. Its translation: CASSLAGPNQPQHF.

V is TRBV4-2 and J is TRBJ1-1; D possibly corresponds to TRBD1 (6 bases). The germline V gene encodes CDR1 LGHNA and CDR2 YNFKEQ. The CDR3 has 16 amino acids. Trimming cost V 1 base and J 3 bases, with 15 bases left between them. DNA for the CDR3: TGTGCCAGCAGCCAAGGAAGGGACCCAGGGGACACTGAAGCTTTCTTT. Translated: CASSQGRDPGDTEAFF.